This paragraph covers one T cell receptor beta chain sequence. As yet, its antigen is unknown. This sample is part of a study of cytomegalovirus exposure and HLA in healthy donors. Study-level results: A later analysis by the authors found several of the most significant clusters apparently linked to common viral pathogens.

Both 60 Vbeta primers and 13 Jbeta primers went into the PCR. TCRdb keeps only in-frame clones here, not all; method: immunoSEQ multiplex PCR. The sample has about 140,000 clones, roughly 80% seen once. This receptor was identified in a female donor in good health and CMV-seronegative. Sequencing was done on a sample of PBMCs.

The CDR3 DNA is TGTGCTAGTGGTCGGACTAGCGACTACAATGAGCAGTTCTTC. Residues: CASGRTSDYNEQFF. The chain uses TRBV12-5 and TRBJ2-1; 9 bases align to TRBD2. The V segment lost 5 bases and the J segment 3 bases; nucleotides outside the gene matches: 2. Germline V gene sequence: CDR1 LGHNT, CDR2 FRNRAP. The CDR3 is 14 amino acids.